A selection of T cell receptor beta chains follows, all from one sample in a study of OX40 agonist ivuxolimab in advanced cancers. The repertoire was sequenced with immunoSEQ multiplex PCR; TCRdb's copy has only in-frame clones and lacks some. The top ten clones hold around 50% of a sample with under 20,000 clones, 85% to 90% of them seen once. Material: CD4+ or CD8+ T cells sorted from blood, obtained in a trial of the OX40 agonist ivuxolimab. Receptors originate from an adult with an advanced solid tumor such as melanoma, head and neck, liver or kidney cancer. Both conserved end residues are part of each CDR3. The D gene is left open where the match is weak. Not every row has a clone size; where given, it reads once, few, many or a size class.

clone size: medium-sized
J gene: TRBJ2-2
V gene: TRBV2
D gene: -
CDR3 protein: CASSDTGELFF
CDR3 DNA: TGTGCCAGCAGTGACACCGGGGAGCTGTTTTTT

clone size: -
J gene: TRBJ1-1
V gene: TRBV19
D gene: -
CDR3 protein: CASSMVFGQGLVEAFF
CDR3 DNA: TGTGCCAGTAGTATGGTATTCGGGCAGGGGTTGGTTGAAGCTTTCTTT

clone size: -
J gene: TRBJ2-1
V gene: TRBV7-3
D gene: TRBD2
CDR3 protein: CASSLLAGGIYNEQFF
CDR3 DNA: TGTGCCAGCAGCTTATTAGCGGGAGGGATCTACAATGAGCAGTTCTTC

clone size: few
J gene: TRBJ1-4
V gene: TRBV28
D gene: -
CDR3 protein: CASSSTRGEKLFF
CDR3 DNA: TGTGCCAGCAGTTCGACCCGTGGGGAAAAACTGTTTTTT

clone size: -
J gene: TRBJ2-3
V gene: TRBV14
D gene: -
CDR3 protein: CASSQDHGNTDTQYF
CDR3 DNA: TGTGCCAGCAGCCAAGATCACGGAAACACAGATACGCAGTATTTT

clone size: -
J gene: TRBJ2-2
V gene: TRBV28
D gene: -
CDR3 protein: CASSLIGTANTGELFF
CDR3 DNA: TGTGCCAGCAGTTTGATCGGGACGGCTAACACCGGGGAGCTGTTTTTT

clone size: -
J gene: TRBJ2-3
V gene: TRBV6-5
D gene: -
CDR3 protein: CASSQGRDRTDTQYF
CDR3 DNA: TGTGCCAGCAGCCAGGGGCGGGACCGCACAGATACGCAGTATTTT

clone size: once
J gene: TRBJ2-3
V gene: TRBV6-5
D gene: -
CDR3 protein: CASSTTGTPSGSQYF
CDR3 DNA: TGTGCCAGCAGCACCACCGGGACTCCTTCTGGGTCGCAGTATTTT

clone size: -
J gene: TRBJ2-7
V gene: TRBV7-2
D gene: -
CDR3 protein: CASSLVLSSYEQYF
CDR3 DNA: TGTGCCAGCAGCTTAGTTCTGAGCTCCTACGAGCAGTACTTC

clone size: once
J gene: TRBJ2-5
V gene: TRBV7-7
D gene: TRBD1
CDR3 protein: CASSPITGGSETQYF
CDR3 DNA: TGTGCTAGCAGCCCTATCACAGGGGGCAGTGAGACCCAGTACTTC

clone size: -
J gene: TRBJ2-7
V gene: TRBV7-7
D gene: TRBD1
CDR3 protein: CASSPQGNYEQYF
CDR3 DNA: TGTGCTAGCAGCCCACAGGGGAATTACGAGCAGTACTTC